This record covers a single TCR beta chain. Its antigen remains unidentified. Method: immunoSEQ multiplex PCR; TCRdb's copy keeps in-frame clones and lacks some. The repertoire holds around 9,900 clones, with around 60% as singletons. V lost 3 bases and J 2 bases, leaving 8 bases between the germline ends. CDR3 length: 13 amino acids. Germline V gives CDR1 SQVTM, CDR2 ANQGSEA. These data come from a study of early stage breast cancer tumors. Study-level points and caveats: Blood repertoires resembled normal breast more than tumor. Tumors had approximately 2.5-fold higher T cell density and higher clonality than adjacent normal breast tissue.

Material for sequencing was breast tumor tissue. This receptor was obtained from a person in their 60s with breast cancer. The genes are TRBV29-1 and TRBJ1-3, with D perhaps matching TRBD1 (5 bases). CDR3 nucleotides: TGCAGCGTTGACGGGGGGACTGGAAACACCATATATTTT. Protein sequence: CSVDGGTGNTIYF.